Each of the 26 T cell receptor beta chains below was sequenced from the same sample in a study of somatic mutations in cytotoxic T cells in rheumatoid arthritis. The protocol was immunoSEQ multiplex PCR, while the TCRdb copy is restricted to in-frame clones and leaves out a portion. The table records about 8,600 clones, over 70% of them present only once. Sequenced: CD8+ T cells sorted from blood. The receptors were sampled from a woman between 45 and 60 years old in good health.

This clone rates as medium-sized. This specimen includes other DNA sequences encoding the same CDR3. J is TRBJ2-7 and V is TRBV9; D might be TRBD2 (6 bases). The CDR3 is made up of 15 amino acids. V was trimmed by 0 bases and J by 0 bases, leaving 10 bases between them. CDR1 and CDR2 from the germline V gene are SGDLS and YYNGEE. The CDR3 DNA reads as TGTGCCAGCAGCGTAGAGGGACTCAGCTCCTACGAGCAGTACTTC. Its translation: CASSVEGLSSYEQYF.

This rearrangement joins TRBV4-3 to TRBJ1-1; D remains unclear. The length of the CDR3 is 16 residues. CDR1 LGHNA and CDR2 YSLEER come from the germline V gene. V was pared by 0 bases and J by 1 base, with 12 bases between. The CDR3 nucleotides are TGCGCCAGCAGCCAAGATTCGTGGGCAGAGAACACTGAAGCTTTCTTT. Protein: CASSQDSWAENTEAFF.

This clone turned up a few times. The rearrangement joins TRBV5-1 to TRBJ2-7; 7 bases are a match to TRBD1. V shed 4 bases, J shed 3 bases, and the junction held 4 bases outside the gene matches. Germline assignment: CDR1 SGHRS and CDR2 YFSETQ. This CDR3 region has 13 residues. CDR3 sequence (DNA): TGCGCCAGCAGCGTGGGACAGTTCTACGAGCAGTACTTC. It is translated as CASSVGQFYEQYF. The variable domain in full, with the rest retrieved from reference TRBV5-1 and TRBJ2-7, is KAGVTQTPRYLIKTRGQQVTLSCSPISGHRSVSWYQQTPGQGLQFLFEYFSETQRNKGNFPGRFSGRQFSNSRSEMNVSTLELGDSALYLCASSVGQFYEQYFGPGTRLTVT.

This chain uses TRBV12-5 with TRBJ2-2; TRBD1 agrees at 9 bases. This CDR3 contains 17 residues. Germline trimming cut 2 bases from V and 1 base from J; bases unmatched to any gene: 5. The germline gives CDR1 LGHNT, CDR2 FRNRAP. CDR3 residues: CASGLTGGRRNTGELFF. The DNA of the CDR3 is TGTGCTAGTGGTTTGACAGGGGGCAGGAGGAACACCGGGGAGCTGTTTTTT.

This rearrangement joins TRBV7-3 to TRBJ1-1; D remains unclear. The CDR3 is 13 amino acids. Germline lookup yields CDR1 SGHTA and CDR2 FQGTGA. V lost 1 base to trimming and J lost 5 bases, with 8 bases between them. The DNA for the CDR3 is TGTGCCAGCAGCTTAATATCGGGGACTGAAGCTTTCTTT. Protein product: CASSLISGTEAFF.

CDR3 protein: CASSYRGRGDEKLFF. CDR3 bases: TGTGCCAGCAGTTACCGGGGCAGGGGCGATGAAAAACTGTTTTTT. The chain links TRBV6-5 to TRBJ1-4; weak D call: TRBD1 (6 bases). Between the trimmed V and J ends, which lost 2 bases and 6 bases, there was a span of 13 bases. Per germline, CDR1 MNHEY and CDR2 SVGAGI. The CDR3 is made up of 15 amino acids.

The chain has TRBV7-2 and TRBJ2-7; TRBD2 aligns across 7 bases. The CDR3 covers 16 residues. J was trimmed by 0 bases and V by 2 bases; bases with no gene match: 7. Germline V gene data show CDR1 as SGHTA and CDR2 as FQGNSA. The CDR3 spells CASSLLSGSYSYEQYF. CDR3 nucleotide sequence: TGTGCCAGCAGCTTACTTAGCGGGTCCTACTCCTACGAGCAGTACTTC.

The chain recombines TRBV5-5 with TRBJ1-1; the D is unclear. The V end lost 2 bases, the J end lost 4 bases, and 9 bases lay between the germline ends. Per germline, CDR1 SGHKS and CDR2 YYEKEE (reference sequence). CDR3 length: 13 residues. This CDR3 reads CASSFRYGTEAFF. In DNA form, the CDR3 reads TGTGCCAGCAGCTTCAGGTATGGCACTGAAGCTTTCTTT. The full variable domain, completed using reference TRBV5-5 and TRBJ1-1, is DAGVTQSPTHLIKTRGQQVTLRCSPISGHKSVSWYQQVLGQGPQFIFQYYEKEERGRGNFPDRFSARQFPNYSSELNVNALLLGDSALYLCASSFRYGTEAFFGQGTRLTVV.

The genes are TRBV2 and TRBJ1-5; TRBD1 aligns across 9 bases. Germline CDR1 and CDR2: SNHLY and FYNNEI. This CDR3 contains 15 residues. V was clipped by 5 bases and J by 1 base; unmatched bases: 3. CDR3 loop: CASSRQGGSNQPQHF. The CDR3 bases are TGTGCCAGCAGTAGACAGGGGGGAAGCAATCAGCCCCAGCATTTT.

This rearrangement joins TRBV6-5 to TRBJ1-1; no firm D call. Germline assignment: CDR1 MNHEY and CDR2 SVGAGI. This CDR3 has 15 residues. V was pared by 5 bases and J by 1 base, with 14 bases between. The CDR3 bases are TGTGCCAGCAGTCCCGATGGAGAGGCGAACACTGAAGCTTTCTTT. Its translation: CASSPDGEANTEAFF.

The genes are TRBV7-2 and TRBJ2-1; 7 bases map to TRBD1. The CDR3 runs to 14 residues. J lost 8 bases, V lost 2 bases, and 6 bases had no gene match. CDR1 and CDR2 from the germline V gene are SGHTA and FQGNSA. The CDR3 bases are TGTGCCAGCAGCTTAATCACAGGGGACCATGAGCAGTTCTTC. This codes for CASSLITGDHEQFF.

The CDR3 loop is CASSLYATSNYGYTF. The CDR3 region has the DNA TGTGCCAGCAGTTTATACGCGACATCTAACTATGGCTACACCTTC. This rearrangement joins TRBV27 to TRBJ1-2, with D uncertain. V was trimmed by 1 base and J by 0 bases, leaving 9 bases between them. The CDR3 runs 15 residues. Germline V gives CDR1 MNHEY, CDR2 SMNVEV (reference sequence).

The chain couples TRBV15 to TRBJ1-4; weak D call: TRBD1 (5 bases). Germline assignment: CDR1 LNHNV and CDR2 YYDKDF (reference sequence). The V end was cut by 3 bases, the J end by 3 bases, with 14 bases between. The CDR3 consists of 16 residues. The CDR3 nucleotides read TGTGCCACCAGCAGGAGCGTTTGGACATCTAATGAAAAACTGTTTTTT. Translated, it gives CATSRSVWTSNEKLFF.

The CDR3 is CASSGGLAASEKLFF. The CDR3 DNA is TGTGCCAGCAGTGGAGGACTCGCGGCTAGTGAAAAACTGTTTTTT. The rearrangement uses TRBV2 and TRBJ1-4, with D unclear. CDR1 is SNHLY and CDR2 is FYNNEI in the germline V gene. V lost 4 bases and J 7 bases, leaving 16 bases between the germline ends. The CDR3 length is 15 residues.

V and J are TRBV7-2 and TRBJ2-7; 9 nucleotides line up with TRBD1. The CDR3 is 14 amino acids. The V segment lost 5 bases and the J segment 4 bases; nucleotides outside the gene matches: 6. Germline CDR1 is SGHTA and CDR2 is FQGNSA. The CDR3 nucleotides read TGTGCCAGCAGCACTACAGGGGGCTTATACGAGCAGTACTTC. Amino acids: CASSTTGGLYEQYF. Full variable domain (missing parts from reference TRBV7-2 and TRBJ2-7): GAGVSQSPSNKVTEKGKDVELRCDPISGHTALYWYRQSLGQGLEFLIYFQGNSAPDKSGLPSDRFSAERTGGSVSTLTIQRTQQEDSAVYLCASSTTGGLYEQYFGPGTRLTVT.

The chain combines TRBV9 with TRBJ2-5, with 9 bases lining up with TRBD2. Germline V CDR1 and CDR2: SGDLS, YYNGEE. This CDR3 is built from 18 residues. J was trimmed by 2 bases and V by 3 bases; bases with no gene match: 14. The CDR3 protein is CASSAGLGASGVQETQYF. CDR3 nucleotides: TGTGCCAGCAGCGCTGGGTTGGGAGCTAGCGGGGTACAAGAGACCCAGTACTTC. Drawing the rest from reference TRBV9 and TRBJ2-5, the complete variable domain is DSGVTQTPKHLITATGQRVTLRCSPRSGDLSVYWYQQSLDQGLQFLIQYYNGEERAKGNILERFSAQQFPDLHSELNLSSLELGDSALYFCASSAGLGASGVQETQYFGPGTRLLVL.

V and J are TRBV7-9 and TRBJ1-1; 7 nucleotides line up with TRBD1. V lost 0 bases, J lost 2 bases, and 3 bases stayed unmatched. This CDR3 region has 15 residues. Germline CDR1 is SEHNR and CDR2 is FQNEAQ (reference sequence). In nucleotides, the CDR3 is TGTGCCAGCAGCTTAGCGTACAGGGGCAACACTGAAGCTTTCTTT. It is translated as CASSLAYRGNTEAFF.

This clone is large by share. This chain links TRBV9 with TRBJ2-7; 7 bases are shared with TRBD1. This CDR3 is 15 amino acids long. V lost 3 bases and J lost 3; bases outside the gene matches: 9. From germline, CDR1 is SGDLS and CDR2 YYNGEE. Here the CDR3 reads CASSEAPDRDYEQYF. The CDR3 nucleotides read TGTGCCAGCAGCGAGGCCCCCGACAGGGACTACGAGCAGTACTTC. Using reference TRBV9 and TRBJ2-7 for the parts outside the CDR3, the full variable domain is DSGVTQTPKHLITATGQRVTLRCSPRSGDLSVYWYQQSLDQGLQFLIQYYNGEERAKGNILERFSAQQFPDLHSELNLSSLELGDSALYFCASSEAPDRDYEQYFGPGTRLTVT.

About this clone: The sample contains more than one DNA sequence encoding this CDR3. The CDR3 spells CASSQDTGSNQPQHF. The CDR3 coding sequence is TGCGCCAGCAGCCAAGACACGGGAAGCAATCAGCCCCAGCATTTT. The chain employs TRBV4-1 and TRBJ1-5, with D unclear. CDR3 length: 15 residues. Trimming pared 0 bases from V and 1 base from J, leaving 7 bases between. CDR1 MGHRA and CDR2 YSYEKL come from the germline V gene.

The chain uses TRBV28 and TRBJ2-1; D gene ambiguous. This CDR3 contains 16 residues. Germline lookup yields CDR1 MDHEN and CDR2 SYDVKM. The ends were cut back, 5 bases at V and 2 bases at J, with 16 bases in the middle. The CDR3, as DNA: TGTGCCAGCAGTACCCCCAGCGCGCCGACCTACAATGAGCAGTTCTTC. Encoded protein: CASSTPSAPTYNEQFF.

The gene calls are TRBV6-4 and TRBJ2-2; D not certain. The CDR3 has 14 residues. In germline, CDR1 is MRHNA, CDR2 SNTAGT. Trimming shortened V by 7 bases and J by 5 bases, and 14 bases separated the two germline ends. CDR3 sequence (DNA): TGTGCCAGCACCGAGTCGGCGGATACCGGGGAGCTGTTTTTT. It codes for CASTESADTGELFF.

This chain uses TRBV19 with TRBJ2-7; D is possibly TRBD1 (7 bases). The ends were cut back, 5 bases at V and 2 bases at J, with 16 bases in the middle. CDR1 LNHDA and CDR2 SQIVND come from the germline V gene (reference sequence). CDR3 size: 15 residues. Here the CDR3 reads CASSYRQGLPYEQYF. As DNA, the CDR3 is TGTGCCAGTAGTTATCGACAGGGACTCCCCTACGAGCAGTACTTC.

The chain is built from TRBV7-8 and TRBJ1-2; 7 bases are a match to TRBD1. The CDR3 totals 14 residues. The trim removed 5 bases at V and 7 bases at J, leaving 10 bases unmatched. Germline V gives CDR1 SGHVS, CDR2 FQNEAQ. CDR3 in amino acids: CASSEPNRGPGYTF. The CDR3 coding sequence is TGTGCCAGCAGCGAACCCAACAGGGGCCCTGGCTACACCTTC.

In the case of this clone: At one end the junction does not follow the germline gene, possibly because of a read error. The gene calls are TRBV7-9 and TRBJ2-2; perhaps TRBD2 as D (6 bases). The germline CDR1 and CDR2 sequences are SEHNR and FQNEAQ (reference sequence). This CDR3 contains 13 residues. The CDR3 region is CASSSLWTGGLFF. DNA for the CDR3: TGTGCCAGCAGCTCGCTATGGACCGGGGGGCTGTTTTTT.

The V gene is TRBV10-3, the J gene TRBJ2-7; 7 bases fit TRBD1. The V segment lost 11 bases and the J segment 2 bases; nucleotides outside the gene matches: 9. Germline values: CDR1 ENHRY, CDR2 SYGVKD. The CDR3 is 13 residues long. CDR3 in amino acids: CAVEDRETYEQYF. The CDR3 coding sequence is TGTGCCGTCGAAGACAGGGAGACCTACGAGCAGTACTTC.

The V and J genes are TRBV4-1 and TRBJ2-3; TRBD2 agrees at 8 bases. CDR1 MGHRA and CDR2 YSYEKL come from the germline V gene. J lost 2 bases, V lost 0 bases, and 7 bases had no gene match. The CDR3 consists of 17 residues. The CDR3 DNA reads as TGCGCCAGCAGCCAAGATCCCCCAGCGGGGGCCACAGATACGCAGTATTTT. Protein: CASSQDPPAGATDTQYF.